The clone carrying this T cell receptor delta chain appeared a few times. Antigen: not known. The data were obtained in a study of Vδ1+ human thymocytes. Between about 98% and 99.6% of sorted thymocytes were Vdelta1+. This CDR3 region has 26 residues. With 0 bases clipped from V and 0 bases from J, the junction kept 32 bases outside the gene matches. CDR1 and CDR2 from the germline V gene are TSWWSYY and QGS. Study outcomes and limitations: Thymic TRG and TRD repertoires appeared highly polyclonal, with Gaussian CDR3 length distributions. Bulk repertoire data may be misinterpreted because of unexpected Vdelta2 sequences. Unlike peripheral blood Vdelta1+ controls, thymic delta-chain sequences included 15% to 20% Vdelta2 and few Vdelta3.

Sequences come from RNA converted to cDNA by reverse transcription. Pooled V-gene forward primers with one constant-region reverse primer generated the CDR3 amplicons by multiplex PCR. TCRdb re-called clones from the multiplex PCR reads via CATT. The data contain roughly 50,000 delta-chain clones, more than 15% of them seen just once; the ten biggest clones take up roughly 0.5%. The receptor comes from a boy in the first two years of life who had congenital heart surgery. V and J are TRDV1 and TRDJ1; 9 bases map to TRDD3. The sample comprised Vdelta1+ gamma-delta thymocytes from the thymus. Indicated subset: FACS-sorted CD3+ TCRalphabeta- TCRVdelta1+ TCRVdelta2- thymocytes. The CDR3 here is CALGELPHVVPTSFVWGIRYTDKLIF. CDR3 DNA sequence: TGTGCTCTTGGGGAACTGCCCCATGTAGTTCCTACGTCTTTTGTCTGGGGGATCCGGTACACCGATAAACTCATCTTT.